The entry below gives a single TCR beta chain sequence along with its context. The antigen remains unidentified. This record belongs to a study of shared clonotypes between healthy human individuals. Germline V gene data show CDR1 as SGHAT and CDR2 as FQNNGV. The CDR3 has 15 residues. Deletions cut 5 bases from V and 4 bases from J, with 18 bases between. Each subset's genomic DNA was shared equally among a number of immunoSEQ plates. The protocol was immunoSEQ multiplex PCR, while the TCRdb copy is restricted to in-frame clones and leaves out a portion. The sample contains some 1,600,000 clones, 95% to 99% of which appear only once. Notes on the study in general: It was observed that roughly 5% of naive CD4 clonotypes were shared across a few donors. Relative to their counterparts shared across all four donors, non-shared clonotypes exhibited diminished generation probabilities. Naive subsets, compared against memory subsets, generally had larger estimated richness values.

The chain has TRBV11-2 and TRBJ2-7; tentatively, D is TRBD1 (7 bases). This TCR was sampled from a man between 25 and 39 years old in good health. The source material was naive CD4+ T cells sorted from blood. Specified subset: CD45RA+ positively selected. The CDR3: CASSPRRGVFYEQYF. CDR3 DNA sequence: TGTGCCAGCAGCCCCCGCAGGGGGGTTTTTTACGAGCAGTACTTC.